The following is a T cell receptor beta chain sequence with its context. The data stem from a study of blood T cell repertoires in COVID-19. Sequenced by immunoSEQ multiplex PCR; TCRdb stores in-frame clones only, minus some. The table has around 130,000 clones, 80% to 90% seen once. The germline CDR1 and CDR2 sequences are LNHNV and YYDKDF (reference sequence). There are 15 residues in the CDR3. The germline V and J ends were trimmed by 2 bases and 0 bases, with 8 bases remaining between them. Input material: peripheral blood. This chain connects TRBV15 to TRBJ1-5, with a weak D call TRBD1 (6 bases). The receptor was derived from a man aged 70-80 years with active or convalescent COVID-19. In nucleotides, the CDR3 is TGTGCCACCAGCAGACAACAGGGTAGCAATCAGCCCCAGCATTTT. Protein: CATSRQQGSNQPQHF.